A single sample is the source of the 10 T cell receptor beta chains below, sequenced in a study of CD8+ T cells in alopecia areata. Isolated RNA was reverse transcribed into cDNA used as the sequencing template. Produced via immunoSEQ multiplex PCR; TCRdb's table is partial and in-frame only. There are fewer than 3,000 clones in the sample, none observed a single time. Sample: lesional skin. The receptors were sampled from a C3H/HeJ mouse with alopecia areata. As its MHC haplotype, the strain has H2-k.

This clone was seen ten or more times. Mouse names are used for the genes. Coverage ceases 4 residues before the CDR3 finishes, and the germline J gene fills in the end. The V gene is TRBV13-2, the J gene TRBJ2-4; 7 nucleotides line up with TRBD1. This CDR3 contains 14 residues. V dropped 5 bases and J dropped 2; count of bases not matched to a gene: 5. In germline, CDR1 is NNHNN, CDR2 SYGAGS (reference sequence). CDR3 bases read: TGTGCCAGCGGACCCGGGACAGATCAAAAC. This encodes CASGPGTDQN. The whole CDR3 protein is CASGPGTDQNTLYF.

This clone has just a few counts. This likely stems from a read error, as it lies one base from a far larger clone. The gene names given are mouse names. Within the sample, other DNA sequences also encode this same CDR3. Incomplete CDR3 DNA: TGTGCCAGCAGTCTACAGGGTGCAAACACA. Residues: CASSLQGANT. Given in full, the CDR3 is CASSLQGANTEVFF. The V and J genes are TRBV19 and TRBJ1-1, with D tentatively TRBD1 (6 bases). The CDR3 end is not reached by the read, which stops 4 residues before it; the germline J gene fills it in. V was trimmed by 4 bases and J by 0 bases, leaving 10 bases between them. This CDR3 region has 14 residues. CDR1 is FNHDT, CDR2 SITEND, per germline (reference sequence).

A remark on this clone: Gene names are the mouse ones. The CDR3 sequence: CASSIPGGNYAEQFF. CDR3 bases read: TGTGCCAGCAGTATACCTGGGGGTAACTATGCT. The rearrangement uses TRBV13-1 and TRBJ2-1; 7 bases are shared with TRBD2. With the read ending 4 residues before the CDR3 end, the germline J gene is used to fill in that end. Germline-derived CDR1 and CDR2 are NSHNY and SYGAGN. V was clipped by 4 bases and J by 0 bases; unmatched bases: 4. This CDR3 region has 15 residues.

In this sample, this clone turned up many times. All gene names here are mouse names. The CDR3 end lies 4 residues beyond the end of the read and is filled in from the germline J gene. The chain joins TRBV17 to TRBJ2-7; D is possibly TRBD2 (7 bases). Between the trimmed V and J ends, which lost 4 bases and 2 bases, there was a span of 9 bases. CDR3 size: 13 residues. CDR1 is MNHDT and CDR2 is YYDKIL in the germline V gene. The CDR3 DNA, read in part, is TGTGCTAGCAGTAAAGGGGGGGCCTAT. Encoded protein: CASSKGGAY. The CDR3 as a whole reads CASSKGGAYEQYF.

This clone was observed many times. At residue 11, the DNA translation does not agree with TCRdb's protein; the protein displayed here is the one encoded by the DNA. Germline and genes: mouse. The read halts 3 residues ahead of the CDR3 end, with the missing end drawn from the germline J gene. The genes are TRBV31 and TRBJ1-3; 7 bases line up with TRBD1. The germline gives CDR1 GKSSPN, CDR2 SITVG. CDR3 length equals 14 residues. V trimming: 2 bases; J trimming: 3 bases; junction bases outside the gene matches: 4. CDR3 sequence: CAWSSGGNGNTLYF. The CDR3 DNA, read in part, is TGTGCCTGGAGTTCAGGGGGAAATGGAAATACG. The entire variable domain, with the rest obtained from reference TRBV31 and TRBJ1-3, is as follows: AQTIHQWPVAEIKAVGSPLSLGCTIKGKSSPNLYWYWQATGGTLQQLFYSITVGQVESVVQLNLSASRPKDDQFILSTEKLLLSHSGFYLCAWSSGGNGNTLYFGEGSRLIVV.

The sample holds many counts of this clone. Gene names follow the mouse nomenclature. The read comes to an end 4 residues before the CDR3 does, leaving the germline J gene to fill in the end. The J gene is TRBJ2-5, the V gene TRBV31; D unresolved. The length of the CDR3 is 13 residues. Trimming pared 0 bases from V and 0 bases from J, leaving 4 bases between. Per the germline V gene, CDR1 is GKSSPN and CDR2 is SITVG. CDR3 DNA, as far as it was read: TGTGCCTGGAGTCTACACAACCAAGAC. Translated: CAWSLHNQD. The complete CDR3 reads CAWSLHNQDTQYF.

This clone was recorded many times. The protein TCRdb lists differs from the translation of the DNA at residue 11; the protein given here is translated from the DNA itself. Mouse germline and gene names are used. The read finishes 3 residues shy of the CDR3 end, and the germline J gene is used to complete it. The chain uses TRBV13-1 and TRBJ1-6; weak D call: TRBD1 (6 bases). TRBJ1-6 is an open reading frame, and its role is uncertain. This CDR3 has 14 amino acids. V was trimmed by 6 bases and J by 3 bases, leaving 10 bases between them. The germline CDR1 and CDR2 sequences are NSHNY and SYGAGN. CDR3 DNA, as far as it was read: TGTGCCAGCAAAACGGGACACTATAATTCGCCC. Amino acids: CASKTGHYNSP. In full, the CDR3 reads CASKTGHYNSPLYF.

This clone qualifies as medium-sized (0.01 to 0.1%). Genes and germline are mouse. The CDR3 extends 4 residues past the end of the read, so its final part is completed from the germline J gene. V usage is TRBV17 and J usage is TRBJ2-2; the match to TRBD1 covers 7 bases. The ends lost 3 bases at V and 0 bases at J; junction bases unmatched: 1. The CDR3 has 15 amino acids. Germline V lookup: CDR1 MNHDT, CDR2 YYDKIL. The DNA read from the CDR3 is TGTGCTAGCAGTAGGCAGGGGGCAAACACCGGG. Translation: CASSRQGANTG. The whole CDR3 protein is CASSRQGANTGQLYF. Supplemented by reference TRBV17 and TRBJ2-2, the full variable domain reads DTTVKQNPRYKLARVGKPVNLICSQTMNHDTMYWYQKKPNQAPKLLLFYYDKILNREADTFEKFQSSRPNNSFCSLYIGSAGLEYSAMYLCASSRQGANTGQLYFGEGSKLTVL.

This clone was counted many times. Mouse gene names apply. Read coverage stops 4 residues before the CDR3 terminus; the germline J gene supplies the remainder. The rearrangement uses TRBV13-1 and TRBJ2-7, with 11 positions matching TRBD1. This CDR3 is built from 12 residues. From germline, CDR1 is NSHNY and CDR2 SYGAGN. This CDR3 is CASKDRGHEQYF. Partial CDR3 DNA: TGTGCCAGCAAGGACAGGGGGCAT.

This clone came up many times. TCRdb's protein sequence differs at residue 10 from the translated DNA; the protein presented here follows the DNA. The listed genes are named as in mouse. The missing CDR3 end, 3 residues past where the read stops, is filled in from the germline J gene. The genes are TRBV3 and TRBJ1-6, with 8 bases that match TRBD1. TRBJ1-6 is an open reading frame, and its role is uncertain. CDR3 length: 13 amino acids. The germline gives CDR1 SNHLY, CDR2 FYNGKV (reference sequence). Germline trimming cut 5 bases from V and 8 bases from J; bases unmatched to any gene: 2. The part of the CDR3 DNA that was read is TGTGCCAGCAGCCTGACAGGGGATTCGCCC. This gives the protein CASSLTGDSP. The CDR3 in its entirety is CASSLTGDSPLYF.